This passage covers 17 T cell receptor beta chains from one sample sequenced in a study of long-term antiretroviral therapy in people with HIV (dated by TCRdb to 2022 to 2024). The immunoSEQ hsTCRB v3.0 assay was used at survey level resolution to sequence the TRB variable region. The source is immuneACCESS, and TCRdb retained only in-frame sequences with V and J called. Part of the clones is not carried over; for the studies checked, unresolved V genes explain less than half of this, and the remainder is unexplained. Within this sample are fewer than 20,000 clones, with 80% to 85% of them counted one time only. The ten largest clones capture under 9.5% of the sample. The specimen was unsorted PBMCs, collected 0.3 years before starting antiretroviral therapy. These receptors were collected from a middle-aged man with HIV.

This clone was seen a handful of times. The genes are TRBV19 and TRBJ1-2, with D perhaps matching TRBD1 (5 bases). This CDR3 is 13 amino acids long. V was cut by 1 base and J by 4 bases, with 7 bases left in between. Germline values: CDR1 LNHDA, CDR2 SQIVND (reference sequence). This chain's CDR3 is CASSIARAYGYTF. CDR3 coding DNA: TGTGCCAGTAGTATAGCCAGGGCCTATGGCTACACCTTC.

By its share, this clone is medium-sized. The V and J genes are TRBV10-2 and TRBJ2-7; possibly TRBD1 or TRBD2 for D (5 bases each). V shed 2 bases and J shed 2 bases, with 7 bases lying between them. The CDR3 covers 13 residues. Germline CDR1 reads WSHSY; CDR2 reads SAAADI. The CDR3 nucleotides are TGCGCCAGCAGTGAGCGAGGGGCCTACGAGCAGTACTTC. Amino acid sequence: CASSERGAYEQYF.

The genes are TRBV5-5 and TRBJ2-1, with 13 bases aligning to TRBD2. The CDR3 runs 15 residues. The V gene end was trimmed by 4 bases and the J gene end by 6 bases; junction bases not matched to a gene: 4. Germline V gene sequence: CDR1 SGHKS, CDR2 YYEKEE (reference sequence). The CDR3 protein is CASSQTSGRSNEQFF. In nucleotides, the CDR3 is TGTGCCAGCAGCCAGACTAGCGGGAGGTCCAATGAGCAGTTCTTC. The variable domain in full, completed from reference TRBV5-5 and TRBJ2-1, reads DAGVTQSPTHLIKTRGQQVTLRCSPISGHKSVSWYQQVLGQGPQFIFQYYEKEERGRGNFPDRFSARQFPNYSSELNVNALLLGDSALYLCASSQTSGRSNEQFFGPGTRLTVL.

The chain links TRBV28 to TRBJ2-4, with D maybe TRBD2 (7 bases). Germline CDR1 reads MDHEN; CDR2 reads SYDVKM. The CDR3 spans 15 residues. The V end was cut by 3 bases, the J end by 1 base, with 10 bases between. CDR3 in DNA: TGTGCCAGCAGTTTGGGGGGGCTCGCCAAAAACATTCAGTACTTC. Translation gives CASSLGGLAKNIQYF.

V gene TRBV7-2 combines with J gene TRBJ2-4, with 8 nucleotides matching TRBD1. Per the germline V gene, CDR1 is SGHTA and CDR2 is FQGNSA. J was trimmed by 11 bases and V by 5 bases; bases with no gene match: 17. The CDR3 is made up of 16 amino acids. CDR3 region: CASSIGTGARVILQYF. CDR3 sequence (DNA): TGTGCCAGCAGCATCGGGACAGGAGCCAGGGTAATCCTTCAGTACTTC. Using reference TRBV7-2 and TRBJ2-4 for the parts outside the CDR3, the full variable domain is GAGVSQSPSNKVTEKGKDVELRCDPISGHTALYWYRQSLGQGLEFLIYFQGNSAPDKSGLPSDRFSAERTGGSVSTLTIQRTQQEDSAVYLCASSIGTGARVILQYFGAGTRLSVL.

The V call is TRBV20-1, the J call TRBJ2-3; unclear D gene. This CDR3 has 11 amino acids. V was cut by 5 bases and J by 4 bases, with 7 bases left in between. In germline, CDR1 is DFQATT, CDR2 SNEGSKA (reference sequence). The CDR3 loop is CSALLADTQYF. The CDR3 DNA reads TGCAGTGCTCTGCTAGCAGATACGCAGTATTTT.

The gene calls are TRBV6-4 and TRBJ2-3, with a weak D call TRBD2 (7 bases). V lost 3 bases to trimming and J lost 3 bases, with 13 bases between them. The germline gives CDR1 MRHNA, CDR2 SNTAGT. CDR3 length: 15 residues. The CDR3 DNA sequence: TGTGCCAGCAGTGAAGAAGGGGGGGCGACAGATACGCAGTATTTT. Translating gives CASSEEGGATDTQYF.

The rearrangement uses TRBV6-6 and TRBJ1-3; 8 nucleotides agree with TRBD1. The CDR3 spans 16 residues. V lost 7 bases and J lost 1; bases outside the gene matches: 9. From germline, CDR1 is MNHNY and CDR2 SVGAGI (reference sequence). CDR3 sequence reads: CASTALWTGSGNTIYF. In nucleotides, the CDR3 is TGTGCCAGCACCGCACTCTGGACAGGGTCTGGAAACACCATATATTTT.

J is TRBJ1-6 and V is TRBV14; D is possibly TRBD1 (6 bases). The CDR3 length is 15 residues. Trimming cost V 0 bases and J 9 bases, with 12 bases left between them. Germline V gene sequence: CDR1 SGHDN, CDR2 FVKESK. The CDR3 is CASSQEIQGTSPLHF. In DNA, the CDR3 is TGTGCCAGCAGCCAAGAAATACAGGGAACTTCACCCCTCCACTTT.

This clone was observed once. The chain links TRBV18 to TRBJ2-5; tentatively, D is TRBD2 (5 bases). With 4 bases removed from V and 3 bases from J, the gap between germline ends came to 6 bases. The CDR3 covers 12 residues. Germline CDR1 and CDR2: KGHSH and LQKENI. The CDR3 here is CASSQGEETQYF. In nucleotides, the CDR3 is TGTGCCAGCTCACAGGGAGAAGAGACCCAGTACTTC.

The gene calls are TRBV28 and TRBJ2-1, with D perhaps matching TRBD2 (5 bases). This CDR3 is 11 amino acids long. CDR1 and CDR2 from the germline V gene are MDHEN and SYDVKM. V lost 5 bases and J lost 12, with 11 bases in between. In nucleotides, the CDR3 is TGTGCCAGCAGTATAATGAGGGTGCAGTTCTTC. Translation gives CASSIMRVQFF.

The chain is built from TRBV6-4 and TRBJ2-2; 12 nucleotides agree with TRBD2. CDR1 is MRHNA, CDR2 SNTAGT, per germline. This CDR3 contains 16 residues. J gave up 1 base and V 3 bases, and 0 bases lay outside the gene matches. The CDR3 sequence: CASSELAGGNTGELFF. The CDR3, as DNA: TGTGCCAGCAGTGAACTAGCGGGAGGGAACACCGGGGAGCTGTTTTTT.

The chain uses TRBV28 and TRBJ2-1; 9 bases map to TRBD1. Germline CDR1 is MDHEN and CDR2 is SYDVKM. This CDR3 comprises 14 residues. The trim removed 5 bases at V and 3 bases at J, leaving 2 bases unmatched. The CDR3 spells CASSGGQGYNEQFF. In nucleotides, the CDR3 is TGTGCCAGCAGTGGGGGACAGGGCTACAATGAGCAGTTCTTC.

The chain employs TRBV11-2 and TRBJ1-5; no clear D gene. The V end was cut by 1 base, the J end by 2 bases, with 9 bases between. The CDR3 runs 15 residues. Per germline, CDR1 SGHAT and CDR2 FQNNGV. This chain's CDR3 is CASSLGKNGNQPQHF. CDR3 nucleotides: TGTGCCAGCAGCTTAGGGAAGAACGGCAATCAGCCCCAGCATTTT.

The chain recombines TRBV14 with TRBJ1-1; D might be TRBD1 (6 bases). The CDR3 runs 15 residues. Germline V gene lookup returns CDR1 SGHDN and CDR2 FVKESK. The germline V and J ends were trimmed by 3 bases and 4 bases, with 15 bases remaining between them. The CDR3 sequence: CASSHPSRGFTEAFF. In DNA, the CDR3 is TGTGCCAGCAGCCATCCGTCTAGGGGGTTCACTGAAGCTTTCTTT.

The chain uses TRBV12-5 and TRBJ1-1; tentative D call: TRBD1 (5 bases). CDR1 and CDR2 (germline): LGHNT, FRNRAP. Trimming took 4 bases from V and 6 from J, leaving 12 bases between them. The CDR3 is made up of 13 amino acids. The CDR3 region has the DNA TGTGCTAGTGGTTCAGACAGCGGGGCTGAAGCTTTCTTT. Translation: CASGSDSGAEAFF.

V usage is TRBV11-3 and J usage is TRBJ2-7; D is possibly TRBD1 (7 bases). Looked up from germline, CDR1 is SGHNT and CDR2 is YENEEA. CDR3 length equals 15 residues. The V end was cut by 1 base, the J end by 0 bases, with 10 bases between. The CDR3 sequence: CASSLAGGHSYEQYF. CDR3 nucleotide sequence: TGTGCCAGCAGCTTAGCAGGGGGGCACTCCTACGAGCAGTACTTC.